The 8 T cell receptor beta chains presented below share a single source sample, sequenced in a study of cytotoxic CD8 clonotypes in ibrutinib-treated CLL. Data came from immunoSEQ multiplex PCR; TCRdb stores just in-frame clones and leaves some out. The data show 300,000 to 350,000 clones, around four fifths seen once. Sample: PBMCs, taken before ibrutinib treatment. The receptors stem from a human donor with chronic lymphocytic leukemia.

CDR3 sequence (DNA): TGTGCCAGCAGCTCCGCCCGAGCGGCTCTAGTTCAGCAGTTCTTC. Amino acids: CASSSARAALVQQFF. The V gene is TRBV7-3, the J gene TRBJ2-1, with D perhaps TRBD2 (5 bases). CDR1 is SGHTA, CDR2 FQGTGA, per germline. Trimming stripped 4 bases from V and 11 bases from J, with 21 bases between. The CDR3 length is 15 residues.

The CDR3 DNA reads TGTGCCAGCAGAGGCTCCGGGGCCGGGGGATCCTACGAGCAGTACTTC. The encoded protein is CASRGSGAGGSYEQYF. The chain links TRBV28 to TRBJ2-7, with D possibly TRBD2 on 6 matching bases. The CDR3 is 16 amino acids. V was shortened by 6 bases and J by 1 base, with 19 bases between the two germline ends. Germline CDR1 is MDHEN and CDR2 is SYDVKM.

A few counts support this clone. The chain combines TRBV27 with TRBJ2-3; 13 positions match TRBD2. With V trimmed by 5 bases and J by 3 bases, 5 bases remained unmatched. In germline, CDR1 is MNHEY, CDR2 SMNVEV (reference sequence). The CDR3 is made up of 16 amino acids. CDR3 nucleotides: TGTGCCAGCAGTCAGGGACTAGCGGGGCCGACAGATACGCAGTATTTT. The encoded protein is CASSQGLAGPTDTQYF.

The rearrangement uses TRBV9 and TRBJ2-2, with D perhaps TRBD2 (5 bases). The CDR3 is 18 amino acids. Per germline, CDR1 SGDLS and CDR2 YYNGEE. Trimming took 3 bases from V and 5 from J, leaving 23 bases between them. The DNA of the CDR3 is TGTGCCAGCAGCGCGCCCGCGGGTATGAGAAGGGATACCGGGGAGCTGTTTTTT. Its translation: CASSAPAGMRRDTGELFF. Combining the CDR3 with reference TRBV9 and TRBJ2-2 gives the whole variable domain DSGVTQTPKHLITATGQRVTLRCSPRSGDLSVYWYQQSLDQGLQFLIQYYNGEERAKGNILERFSAQQFPDLHSELNLSSLELGDSALYFCASSAPAGMRRDTGELFFGEGSRLTVL.

In this sample, this clone turned up a few times. This chain connects TRBV7-8 to TRBJ1-1; possibly TRBD1 for D (6 bases). Looked up from germline, CDR1 is SGHVS and CDR2 is FQNEAQ. CDR3 length: 13 amino acids. Trimming removed 1 base from V and 3 bases from J, with 6 bases in between. CDR3 residues: CASSLGGHTEAFF. The CDR3, as DNA: TGTGCCAGCAGCTTAGGGGGGCACACTGAAGCTTTCTTT.

V usage is TRBV6-1 and J usage is TRBJ2-6; D unclear. The germline V and J ends were trimmed by 7 bases and 0 bases, with 10 bases remaining between them. Germline loops: CDR1 MNHNS, CDR2 SASEGT. The CDR3 consists of 15 residues. The CDR3 DNA sequence: TGTGCCAGCACACTCGGCCTCTCTGGGGCCAACGTCCTGACTTTC. Its translation: CASTLGLSGANVLTF.

The chain links TRBV4-3 to TRBJ2-6, with 8 bases that match TRBD1. This CDR3 comprises 16 residues. V shed 1 base, J shed 1 base, and the junction held 0 bases outside the gene matches. Germline V gives CDR1 LGHNA, CDR2 YSLEER. The CDR3 protein is CASSQGTGSGANVLTF. CDR3 DNA: TGCGCCAGCAGCCAAGGGACAGGGTCTGGGGCCAACGTCCTGACTTTC.

CDR3 in amino acids: CASSPGGLQPQHF. For the CDR3, the DNA is TGTGCCAGCTCACCGGGGGGGTTACAGCCCCAGCATTTT. The chain uses TRBV18 and TRBJ1-5; a possible D gene is TRBD1 (5 bases). Germline loops: CDR1 KGHSH, CDR2 LQKENI. Trimming stripped 3 bases from V and 7 bases from J, with 10 bases between. The CDR3 is made up of 13 amino acids.